Given below is one TCR beta chain in context. The data stem from a study of T cell changes during pregnancy in multiple sclerosis. Method: immunoSEQ multiplex PCR; TCRdb's copy keeps in-frame clones and lacks some. The top ten clones hold about 1.2% of a sample with roughly 40,000 clones, approximately 85% of them seen once. The origin of this receptor is a female donor with multiple sclerosis, enrolled in a pregnancy study. The sample here was CD4+ T cells from peripheral blood mononuclear cells, taken before pregnancy.

CDR3 protein: CASSLMGGPYEQYF. CDR3 coding DNA: TGTGCCAGCAGCTTGATGGGGGGTCCCTACGAGCAGTACTTC. The V call is TRBV5-5, the J call TRBJ2-7, with D possibly matching TRBD2 (6 bases). This CDR3 is built from 14 residues. V was trimmed by 1 base and J by 2 bases, leaving 10 bases between them. Germline V gene sequence: CDR1 SGHKS, CDR2 YYEKEE (reference sequence).